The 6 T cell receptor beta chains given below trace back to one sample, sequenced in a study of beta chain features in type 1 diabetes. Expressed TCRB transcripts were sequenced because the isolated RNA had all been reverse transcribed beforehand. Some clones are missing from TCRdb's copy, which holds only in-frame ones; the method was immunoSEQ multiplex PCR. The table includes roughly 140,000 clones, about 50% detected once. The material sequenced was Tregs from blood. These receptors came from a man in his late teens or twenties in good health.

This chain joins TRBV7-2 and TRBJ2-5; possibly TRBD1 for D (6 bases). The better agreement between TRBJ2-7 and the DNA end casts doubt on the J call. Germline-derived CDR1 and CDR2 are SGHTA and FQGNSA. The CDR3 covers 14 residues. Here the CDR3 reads CASSLNRVGNEQYF. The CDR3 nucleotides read TGTGCCAGCAGCTTAAACAGGGTTGGGAACGAGCAGTACTTC.

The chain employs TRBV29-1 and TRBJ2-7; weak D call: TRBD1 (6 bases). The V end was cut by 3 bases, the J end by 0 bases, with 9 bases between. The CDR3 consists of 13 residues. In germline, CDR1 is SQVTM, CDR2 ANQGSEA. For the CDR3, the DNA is TGCAGCGTTGAGGACAGACTCTCCTACGAGCAGTACTTC. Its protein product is CSVEDRLSYEQYF.

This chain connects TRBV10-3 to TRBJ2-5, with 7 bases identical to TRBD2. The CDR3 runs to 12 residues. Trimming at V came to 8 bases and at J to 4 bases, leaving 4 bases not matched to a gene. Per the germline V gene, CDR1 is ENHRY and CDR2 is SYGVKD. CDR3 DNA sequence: TGTGCCATCGGGGGGGGGACAGAGACCCAGTACTTC. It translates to CAIGGGTETQYF.

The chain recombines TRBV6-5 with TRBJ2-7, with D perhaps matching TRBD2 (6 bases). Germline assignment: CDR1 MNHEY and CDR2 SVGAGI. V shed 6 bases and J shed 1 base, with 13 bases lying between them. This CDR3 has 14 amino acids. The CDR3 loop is CASSPRRGSYEQYF. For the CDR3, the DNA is TGTGCCAGCAGCCCCCGGAGGGGTTCCTACGAGCAGTACTTC.

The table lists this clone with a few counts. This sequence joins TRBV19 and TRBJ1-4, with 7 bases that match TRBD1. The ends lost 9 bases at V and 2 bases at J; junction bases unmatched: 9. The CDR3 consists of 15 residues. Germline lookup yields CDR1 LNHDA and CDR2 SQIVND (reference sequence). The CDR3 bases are TGTGCCAGCATGACAGGGTTCGGGACTAATGAAAAACTGTTTTTT. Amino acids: CASMTGFGTNEKLFF.

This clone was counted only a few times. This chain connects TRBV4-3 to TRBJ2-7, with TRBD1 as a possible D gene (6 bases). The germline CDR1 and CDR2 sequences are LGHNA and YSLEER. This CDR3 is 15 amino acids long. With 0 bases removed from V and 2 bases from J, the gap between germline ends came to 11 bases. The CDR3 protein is CASSQEATGPYEQYF. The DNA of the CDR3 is TGCGCCAGCAGCCAAGAAGCCACAGGGCCCTACGAGCAGTACTTC.